This T cell receptor (beta chain) was captured by sequencing in a study of vaccination effects on CD4 cells after COVID-19. Clones were sequenced by immunoSEQ multiplex PCR, and TCRdb holds only the in-frame ones, with some missing. The table includes 15,000 or so clones, 70% to 80% detected once. The CDR3 consists of 16 residues. Per the germline V gene, CDR1 is SNHLY and CDR2 is FYNNEI. Trimming took 6 bases from V and 4 from J; bases not matched to a gene: 14. Sequencing in the ViraFEST assay came after antigen-specific CD4+ T cells had been expanded with viral peptide pools, which were used to stimulate PBMC. It was after 10 days of culture that CD4+ T cells were isolated. Vaccination of participants consisted of two doses of either the BNT162b2 or mRNA-1273 vaccine. Of note for this clone: Its antigen is currently unknown.

This specimen consisted of CD4+ T cells from PBMCs cultured with HCoV-NL63 spike peptides, obtained after COVID-19 vaccination. The clonotype was recovered from a human donor who received a COVID-19 vaccine. The chain joins TRBV2 to TRBJ2-5; 7 nucleotides line up with TRBD2. CDR3 sequence reads: CASRKGLTSVSETQYF. The CDR3 coding sequence is TGTGCCAGCAGGAAAGGGTTAACTAGCGTCTCAGAGACCCAGTACTTC.